Listed below are T cell receptor beta chains from one sample, sequenced in a study of blood T cell repertoires in COVID-19. Sequenced by immunoSEQ multiplex PCR; TCRdb stores in-frame clones only, minus some. This table holds 130,000 or so clones, approximately 90% found once. Specimen: peripheral blood. The receptors were sampled from a man between 65 and 80 years old with active COVID-19. Both conserved end residues are part of each CDR3. Each record gives: V gene, D gene, J gene, clone size, CDR3 protein, CDR3 DNA. A D gene is named only where the DNA matches it firmly. Clone size, where shown, is once, few, many, or a class for clones that have expanded.

TRBV28	TRBD1	TRBJ1-1	.	CASSLPQGVRAFF	TGTGCCAGCAGCTTACCCCAGGGGGTGCGAGCTTTCTTT
TRBV6-1	TRBD1	TRBJ1-3	.	CASSDQGAVGNTIYF	TGTGCCAGCAGTGATCAGGGGGCGGTTGGAAACACCATATATTTT
TRBV10-3	TRBD1	TRBJ2-1	.	CAISDGTAYNEQFF	TGTGCCATCAGTGACGGGACAGCCTACAATGAGCAGTTCTTC
TRBV30	.	TRBJ2-1	.	CAWSDRPAGSYNEQFF	TGTGCCTGGAGTGACCGTCCCGCGGGCTCCTACAATGAGCAGTTCTTC
TRBV28	.	TRBJ1-2	.	CASSLWTGEDYGYTF	TGTGCCAGCAGTTTATGGACAGGAGAAGACTATGGCTACACCTTC
TRBV5-8	.	TRBJ2-2	.	CASSLGNTNTGELFF	TGTGCCAGCAGCTTGGGCAACACGAACACCGGGGAGCTGTTTTTT
TRBV5-6	.	TRBJ1-6	once	CASSFTGGSPLHF	TGTGCCAGCAGCTTTACGGGGGGTTCACCCCTCCACTTT
TRBV2	.	TRBJ1-5	.	CASSAGPLEQPQHF	TGTGCCAGCAGTGCTGGCCCCCTCGAACAGCCCCAGCATTTT
TRBV18	.	TRBJ1-1	.	CASSPPEVRGWGAFF	TGTGCCAGCTCACCACCGGAAGTGCGGGGGTGGGGAGCTTTCTTT
TRBV5-4	.	TRBJ1-2	.	CASSLAAGAYGYTF	TGTGCCAGCAGCTTGGCTGCCGGTGCCTATGGCTACACCTTC
TRBV2	TRBD1	TRBJ2-4	.	CASRPGTGTIQYF	TGTGCCAGCAGACCCGGGACAGGGACCATTCAGTACTTC
TRBV10-3	.	TRBJ2-7	.	CAISPGTTVYEQYF	TGTGCCATCAGCCCCGGGACAACAGTCTACGAGCAGTACTTC
TRBV28	.	TRBJ2-5	.	CASSLGAGTYQETQYF	TGTGCCAGCAGTTTAGGGGCGGGGACCTACCAAGAGACCCAGTACTTC
TRBV9	TRBD1	TRBJ1-2	.	CASSVDRGRNGYTF	TGTGCCAGCAGCGTAGACAGGGGGCGTAATGGCTACACCTTC
TRBV2	TRBD2	TRBJ2-1	.	CASSVRLAGNEQFF	TGTGCCAGCAGTGTTAGGCTAGCGGGAAATGAGCAGTTCTTC
TRBV7-2	.	TRBJ2-5	.	CASSLAGDQETQYF	TGTGCCAGCAGCTTAGCAGGGGACCAAGAGACCCAGTACTTC
TRBV10-1	TRBD2	TRBJ2-3	once	CASSESGGRAGGDTQYF	TGCGCCAGCAGTGAGTCGGGCGGGAGGGCCGGTGGAGATACGCAGTATTTT
TRBV6-5	.	TRBJ2-5	.	CASSYSEDSQETQYF	TGTGCCAGCAGTTACTCGGAGGACAGTCAAGAGACCCAGTACTTC
TRBV5-5	TRBD2	TRBJ2-3	.	CASSRGLAGVDTQYF	TGTGCCAGCAGCCGAGGACTAGCGGGTGTGGATACGCAGTATTTT
TRBV18	.	TRBJ1-6	.	CASSQDSRSPLHF	TGTGCCAGCTCACAGGACAGTCGATCACCCCTCCACTTT
TRBV7-9	.	TRBJ2-7	.	CASSLVGQGFNEQYF	TGTGCCAGCAGCTTAGTAGGGCAGGGTTTCAACGAGCAGTACTTC
TRBV6-6	.	TRBJ1-4	.	CASSFDGNEKLFF	TGTGCCAGCAGTTTTGACGGGAACGAAAAACTGTTTTTT
TRBV6-6	TRBD2	TRBJ2-6	.	CASSRGTSGRGANVLTF	TGTGCCAGCAGTCGCGGGACTAGCGGGAGGGGGGCCAACGTCCTGACTTTC
TRBV7-3	TRBD2	TRBJ2-7	.	CASSPSGSSYEQYF	TGTGCCAGCAGCCCTAGCGGGAGCTCCTACGAGCAGTACTTC
TRBV4-1	.	TRBJ1-3	.	CASSQDIEERNGNTIYF	TGCGCCAGCAGCCAAGATATTGAGGAAAGGAATGGAAACACCATATATTTT
TRBV7-8	.	TRBJ2-7	.	CASSLGGLGYEQYF	TGTGCCAGCAGCTTAGGCGGTCTCGGGTACGAGCAGTACTTC
TRBV28	.	TRBJ2-3	.	CASSFGGASTDTQYF	TGTGCCAGCAGTTTCGGAGGCGCTAGCACAGATACGCAGTATTTT
TRBV7-9	TRBD1	TRBJ1-1	few	CASSSDRGGTEAFF	TGTGCCAGCAGTTCGGACAGGGGGGGCACTGAAGCTTTCTTT
TRBV7-9	TRBD1	TRBJ2-7	.	CASSLADRGLGDEQYF	TGTGCCAGCAGCTTAGCGGACAGGGGGCTAGGGGACGAGCAGTACTTC
TRBV28	.	TRBJ2-3	.	CASSSSSTDTQYF	TGTGCCAGCAGTTCGTCTAGCACAGATACGCAGTATTTT
TRBV2	.	TRBJ1-5	.	CASGPREGFRNQPQHF	TGTGCCAGCGGACCGAGGGAGGGTTTTCGCAATCAGCCCCAGCATTTT
TRBV3-1/TRBV3-2	TRBD2	TRBJ2-1	.	CASSQTQGGADEQFF	TGTGCCAGCAGCCAAACGCAGGGAGGGGCGGATGAGCAGTTCTTC
TRBV4-1	TRBD1	TRBJ1-3	.	CASSQVQGVGNTIYF	TGCGCCAGCAGCCAAGTACAGGGGGTGGGAAACACCATATATTTT
TRBV19	TRBD2	TRBJ2-3	few	CASSATGTSGTDTQYF	TGTGCCAGTAGTGCAACCGGGACTAGCGGCACAGATACGCAGTATTTT
TRBV28	TRBD1	TRBJ1-2	.	CASSVQQGAPGYTF	TGTGCCAGCAGTGTCCAGCAGGGGGCGCCCGGCTACACCTTC